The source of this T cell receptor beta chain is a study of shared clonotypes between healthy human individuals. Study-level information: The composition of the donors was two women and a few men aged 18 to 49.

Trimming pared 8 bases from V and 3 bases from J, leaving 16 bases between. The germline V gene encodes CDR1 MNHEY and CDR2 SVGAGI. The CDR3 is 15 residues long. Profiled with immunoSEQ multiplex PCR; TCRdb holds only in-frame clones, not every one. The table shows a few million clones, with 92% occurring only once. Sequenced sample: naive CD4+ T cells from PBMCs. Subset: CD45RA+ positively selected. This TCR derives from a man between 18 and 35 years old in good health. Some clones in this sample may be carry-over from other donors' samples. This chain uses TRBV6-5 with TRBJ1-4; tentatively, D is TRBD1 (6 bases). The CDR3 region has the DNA TGTGCCAGCGCCACCGGACAGACATCTAATGAAAAACTGTTTTTT. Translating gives CASATGQTSNEKLFF.